The 21 T cell receptor beta chains below come from one sample, sequenced in a study of PD-1 blockade in classical Hodgkin lymphoma. Libraries were prepared by immunoSEQ multiplex PCR; TCRdb keeps only in-frame clonotypes and omits some of them. The sample carries about 14,000 clones, about 80% recorded once. Every patient relapsed after autologous stem cell transplantation, and brentuximab vedotin exposure varied. Here the sequenced sample was peripheral blood mononuclear cells (PBMCs), taken at baseline. The receptors derive from a human donor with classical Hodgkin lymphoma.

The sample holds one count of this clone. This sequence joins TRBV19 and TRBJ2-7; D may be TRBD2 (5 bases). CDR1 LNHDA and CDR2 SQIVND come from the germline V gene (reference sequence). V lost 10 bases and J lost 7, with 23 bases in between. The CDR3 runs 14 residues. The CDR3 DNA reads TGTGCCACCGGAACTACGCTCACTACTAGGGAGCAGTACTTC. It translates to CATGTTLTTREQYF.

The chain uses TRBV5-4 and TRBJ2-1; no definite D call. The CDR3 runs 14 residues. V shed 0 bases and J shed 5 bases, with 9 bases lying between them. Germline CDR1 reads SGHNT; CDR2 reads YYREEE (reference sequence). Here the CDR3 DNA reads TGTGCCAGCAGCTTGGATCAGGATAACAATGAGCAGTTCTTC. Its protein is CASSLDQDNNEQFF.

V gene TRBV5-1 combines with J gene TRBJ1-4; 7 bases are shared with TRBD1. CDR1 and CDR2 (germline): SGHRS, YFSETQ. This CDR3 spans 17 amino acids. After removal of 0 bases from V and 0 bases from J, the junction contained 5 bases not matched to a gene. The CDR3 DNA reads as TGCGCCAGCAGCTTGGGACGGACAGGCCCAACTAATGAAAAACTGTTTTTT. The encoded protein is CASSLGRTGPTNEKLFF.

This chain joins TRBV2 and TRBJ2-3, with TRBD1 matching over 7 bases. The trim removed 4 bases at V and 4 bases at J, leaving 5 bases unmatched. Germline CDR1 SNHLY, CDR2 FYNNEI. This CDR3 is built from 14 residues. DNA of the CDR3: TGTGCCAGCAGTGTCCCTACAGGGGCAGATACGCAGTATTTT. As protein: CASSVPTGADTQYF. Variable domain in full (rest from reference TRBV2 and TRBJ2-3): EPEVTQTPSHQVTQMGQEVILRCVPISNHLYFYWYRQILGQKVEFLVSFYNNEISEKSEIFDDQFSVERPDGSNFTLKIRSTKLEDSAMYFCASSVPTGADTQYFGPGTRLTVL.

V and J are TRBV28 and TRBJ2-2; D might be TRBD2 (5 bases). V was cut by 3 bases and J by 6 bases, with 8 bases left in between. CDR3 length: 13 amino acids. Germline V CDR1 and CDR2: MDHEN, SYDVKM. DNA of the CDR3: TGTGCCAGCAGTTTGGGAGTGCCCGGGGAGCTGTTTTTT. Protein: CASSLGVPGELFF.

This clone was observed a few times. The rearrangement links TRBV12-5 to TRBJ2-7, with 8 bases fitting TRBD1. V lost 7 bases, J lost 1 base, and 9 bases stayed unmatched. Per the germline V gene, CDR1 is LGHNT and CDR2 is FRNRAP. The CDR3 runs to 15 residues. CDR3 protein: CASVSRGPESYEQYF. Here the CDR3 DNA reads TGTGCTAGTGTTTCCAGGGGGCCAGAGTCCTACGAGCAGTACTTC.

V gene TRBV6-5 combines with J gene TRBJ2-3; 10 nucleotides match TRBD2. V dropped 0 bases and J dropped 1; count of bases not matched to a gene: 1. CDR3 length: 16 residues. CDR1 MNHEY and CDR2 SVGAGI come from the germline V gene. CDR3 DNA sequence: TGTGCCAGCAGTTACTCCCTAGCGGGGGGCACAGATACGCAGTATTTT. Translated: CASSYSLAGGTDTQYF.

The table lists this clone with a few counts. The genes are TRBV10-3 and TRBJ1-3; possibly TRBD1 for D (5 bases). CDR1 is ENHRY and CDR2 is SYGVKD in the germline V gene. This CDR3 has 13 amino acids. Trimming took off 8 bases at V and 0 bases at J, with 8 bases between the two ends. CDR3 nucleotides: TGTGCCATCGGTCAGGGCTCTGGAAACACCATATATTTT. Its translation: CAIGQGSGNTIYF.

The chain uses TRBV9 and TRBJ2-7, with D possibly TRBD2 on 6 matching bases. Between the trimmed V and J ends, which lost 7 bases and 2 bases, there was a span of 13 bases. The CDR3 is made up of 13 amino acids. Germline V gene lookup returns CDR1 SGDLS and CDR2 YYNGEE. CDR3 nucleotides: TGTGCCAGCTCGGAGGGGAGCGCCTACGAGCAGTACTTC. Encoded protein: CASSEGSAYEQYF.

The chain has TRBV6-5 and TRBJ2-3, with 8 bases lining up with TRBD2. CDR1 is MNHEY and CDR2 is SVGAGI in the germline V gene. V shed 6 bases, J shed 1 base, and the junction held 6 bases outside the gene matches. This CDR3 is 15 amino acids long. CDR3 sequence reads: CASRDPAGGTDTQYF. The DNA for the CDR3 is TGTGCCAGCAGGGACCCAGCGGGGGGCACAGATACGCAGTATTTT.

In this sample, this clone turned up a few times. The genes are TRBV14 and TRBJ1-6; no definite D call. Trimming removed 2 bases at V and 8 bases at J, with 13 bases between. The CDR3 is made up of 15 amino acids. The germline gives CDR1 SGHDN, CDR2 FVKESK. CDR3 amino acids: CASSQSLGWDSPLHF. The CDR3 nucleotides are TGTGCCAGCAGCCAAAGTCTGGGATGGGATTCACCCCTCCACTTT.

The rearrangement joins TRBV19 to TRBJ2-5, with 9 bases identical to TRBD2. This CDR3 is built from 16 residues. Trimming cost V 5 bases and J 5 bases; bases outside gene matches: 12. Germline-derived CDR1 and CDR2 are LNHDA and SQIVND (reference sequence). The CDR3 here is CASSSQLAGGLETQYF. CDR3 bases: TGTGCCAGTAGTTCTCAATTGGCGGGGGGGCTTGAGACCCAGTACTTC.

The V gene is TRBV5-1, the J gene TRBJ1-6; TRBD1 is a possible D gene (5 bases). The germline V and J ends were trimmed by 4 bases and 8 bases, with 19 bases remaining between them. This CDR3 has 16 amino acids. From germline, CDR1 is SGHRS and CDR2 YFSETQ. CDR3: CASSKDPGQVDSPLHF. CDR3 DNA: TGCGCCAGCAGCAAAGACCCGGGGCAAGTCGATTCACCCCTCCACTTT. Filled out from reference TRBV5-1 and TRBJ1-6, the complete variable domain reads KAGVTQTPRYLIKTRGQQVTLSCSPISGHRSVSWYQQTPGQGLQFLFEYFSETQRNKGNFPGRFSGRQFSNSRSEMNVSTLELGDSALYLCASSKDPGQVDSPLHFGNGTRLTVT.

The chain carries TRBV4-2 and TRBJ2-2, with D possibly matching TRBD1 (6 bases). Deletions cut 7 bases from V and 6 bases from J, with 21 bases between. CDR1 is LGHNA and CDR2 is YNFKEQ in the germline V gene. The CDR3 consists of 16 residues. In DNA form, the CDR3 reads TGTGCCAGCACCACGCTGGACAGCAAACGACCCGGGGAGCTGTTTTTT. Translating it yields CASTTLDSKRPGELFF.

This chain connects TRBV29-1 to TRBJ1-2, with D possibly matching TRBD1 (6 bases). CDR3 length: 13 amino acids. Trimming took off 4 bases at V and 8 bases at J, with 17 bases between the two ends. Germline V gene sequence: CDR1 SQVTM, CDR2 ANQGSEA. The CDR3 DNA sequence: TGCAGCGTTGGTGTACAGGGAGGGTCCGGCTACACCTTC. Protein: CSVGVQGGSGYTF.

About this clone itself: Other DNA sequences in this sample translate to the same CDR3. The V call is TRBV15, the J call TRBJ1-3; no firm D call. V was trimmed by 1 base and J by 4 bases, leaving 11 bases between them. Per the germline V gene, CDR1 is LNHNV and CDR2 is YYDKDF (reference sequence). The CDR3 spans 15 residues. The CDR3 coding sequence is TGTGCCACCAGCAGAGCCGGCAGTATGGGAAACACCATATATTTT. Amino acids: CATSRAGSMGNTIYF. Variable domain in full (rest from reference TRBV15 and TRBJ1-3): DAMVIQNPRYQVTQFGKPVTLSCSQTLNHNVMYWYQQKSSQAPKLLFHYYDKDFNNEADTPDNFQSRRPNTSFCFLDIRSPGLGDTAMYLCATSRAGSMGNTIYFGEGSWLTVV.

V gene TRBV10-3 combines with J gene TRBJ2-7; D gene uncertain. Trimming left V 3 bases short and J 4 bases short, with 7 bases between. This CDR3 is built from 12 residues. Germline CDR1 ENHRY, CDR2 SYGVKD. The CDR3 region is CAISDGRYEQYF. DNA of the CDR3: TGTGCCATCAGTGACGGACGATACGAGCAGTACTTC.

This clone was seen a single time. The J gene is TRBJ2-7, the V gene TRBV28; 8 positions agree with TRBD1. The CDR3 has 14 residues. With 3 bases clipped from V and 0 bases from J, the junction kept 1 base outside the gene matches. Germline CDR1 reads MDHEN; CDR2 reads SYDVKM. The CDR3 here is CASSFRGLSYEQYF. The CDR3 nucleotides are TGTGCCAGCAGTTTCAGGGGGCTCTCCTACGAGCAGTACTTC. Combining the CDR3 with reference TRBV28 and TRBJ2-7 gives the whole variable domain DVKVTQSSRYLVKRTGEKVFLECVQDMDHENMFWYRQDPGLGLRLIYFSYDVKMKEKGDIPEGYSVSREKKERFSLILESASTNQTSMYLCASSFRGLSYEQYFGPGTRLTVT.

The rearrangement joins TRBV5-4 to TRBJ1-4; no clear D. This CDR3 has 16 residues. V gave up 1 base and J gave up 7 bases, with 17 bases separating them. Germline values: CDR1 SGHNT, CDR2 YYREEE (reference sequence). The CDR3 here is CASSLSPTAYSEKLFF. The CDR3, as DNA: TGTGCCAGCAGCTTGTCCCCGACTGCCTATAGTGAAAAACTGTTTTTT. Supplemented by reference TRBV5-4 and TRBJ1-4, the full variable domain reads ETGVTQSPTHLIKTRGQQVTLRCSSQSGHNTVSWYQQALGQGPQFIFQYYREEENGRGNFPPRFSGLQFPNYSSELNVNALELDDSALYLCASSLSPTAYSEKLFFGSGTQLSVL.

The chain couples TRBV2 to TRBJ1-6; 7 bases map to TRBD1. The CDR3 is 14 residues long. Germline V gene sequence: CDR1 SNHLY, CDR2 FYNNEI. V dropped 6 bases and J dropped 6; count of bases not matched to a gene: 5. The CDR3 bases are TGTGCCAGCAGCCCGGGACAGCCTAATTCACCCCTCCACTTT. Encoded protein: CASSPGQPNSPLHF.

In this sample, this clone turned up once. The chain carries TRBV5-1 and TRBJ2-2; 12 positions match TRBD2. The CDR3 consists of 15 residues. Germline V lookup: CDR1 SGHRS, CDR2 YFSETQ. V dropped 4 bases and J dropped 6; count of bases not matched to a gene: 4. CDR3 region: CASSQLAGGAGELFF. The CDR3 coding sequence is TGCGCCAGCAGCCAACTAGCGGGGGGTGCCGGGGAGCTGTTTTTT.